The clone carrying this TCR beta chain was seen ten or more times. The target antigen is unknown. These data originate in a study of molecular identifiers for immune sequencing clone quantification. Study-wide background: Replicate RNA came from about 20,000 or 100,000 naive CD8 cells and was split five ways, and four parts were sequenced.

This CDR3 has 13 amino acids. Trimming cost V 6 bases and J 5 bases, with 12 bases left between them. A CD8+CD4-CCR7+CD45RA+ gate was used to sort naive CD8 T cells. General study results and limits: Over 98% of CMV-specific effector molecules, but under 1% of naive ones, were in clones above 20 copies.

One entry per CDR3 protein, called by TCRdb with MiXCR from the PCR reads. Of around 470,000 distinct CDR3 sequences listed, about 21% are singletons. This clonotype was sampled from a human donor in good health. Some libraries in this study had Jurkat cell RNA spiked in. This chain joins TRBV12-3 or TRBV12-4 and TRBJ2-3, with D possibly matching TRBD1 (6 bases). The sequencing input was naive CD8+ T cells from blood, with Jurkat cell RNA spiked in. Subset specified: FACS-sorted CD8+CD4-CCR7+CD45RA+ naive T cells. The CDR3 reads CASRQTGIDTQYF. The CDR3, as DNA: TGTGCCAGCAGGCAAACAGGGATAGATACGCAGTATTTT.